The 13 T cell receptor beta chains listed next were all sequenced from one sample in a study of shared clonotypes between healthy human individuals. Clones were read by immunoSEQ multiplex PCR, and TCRdb kept only the in-frame ones, dropping some. The table records 1.6 million or so clones, roughly 98.5% of them present only once. Specimen: naive CD4+ T cells sorted from blood. Noted subset: CD45RA+ positively selected. The receptors stem from a young man in good health.

This clone was seen only once. The chain joins TRBV11-2 to TRBJ1-1; no firm D call. Germline V gene lookup returns CDR1 SGHAT and CDR2 FQNNGV. V dropped 5 bases and J dropped 3 bases, with 22 bases sitting between them. This CDR3 is 17 amino acids long. The CDR3 region is CASSRSYARRFHTEAFF. CDR3 sequence (DNA): TGTGCCAGCAGCCGTTCCTACGCACGTCGATTTCACACTGAAGCTTTCTTT.

The chain is built from TRBV18 and TRBJ2-7; D might be TRBD2 (6 bases). CDR1 is KGHSH, CDR2 LQKENI, per germline. The CDR3 covers 14 residues. Trimming took 3 bases from V and 6 from J, leaving 15 bases between them. Here the CDR3 DNA reads TGTGCCAGCTCACCGTCTAGACTAGAGTCCGAGCAGTACTTC. Its protein is CASSPSRLESEQYF.

The V call is TRBV9, the J call TRBJ2-2; D may correspond to TRBD1 or TRBD2 (5 bases each). Germline CDR1 and CDR2: SGDLS and YYNGEE. The germline V and J ends were trimmed by 3 bases and 1 base, with 10 bases remaining between them. The CDR3 contains 15 residues. The CDR3 region has the DNA TGTGCCAGCAGCGCGAGGGACGGGAACACCGGGGAGCTGTTTTTT. It translates to CASSARDGNTGELFF. The entire variable domain, with the rest obtained from reference TRBV9 and TRBJ2-2, is as follows: DSGVTQTPKHLITATGQRVTLRCSPRSGDLSVYWYQQSLDQGLQFLIQYYNGEERAKGNILERFSAQQFPDLHSELNLSSLELGDSALYFCASSARDGNTGELFFGEGSRLTVL.

V gene TRBV2 combines with J gene TRBJ2-7, with D possibly being TRBD1 or TRBD2 (5 bases each). CDR3 length: 14 amino acids. CDR1 and CDR2 from the germline V gene are SNHLY and FYNNEI. Between the trimmed V and J ends, which lost 10 bases and 4 bases, there was a span of 20 bases. CDR3 protein: CATKLVWGFYEQYF. Written as DNA, the CDR3 is TGTGCCACAAAATTGGTCTGGGGGTTTTACGAGCAGTACTTC. Looking up the rest from reference TRBV2 and TRBJ2-7 gives the full variable domain: EPEVTQTPSHQVTQMGQEVILRCVPISNHLYFYWYRQILGQKVEFLVSFYNNEISEKSEIFDDQFSVERPDGSNFTLKIRSTKLEDSAMYFCATKLVWGFYEQYFGPGTRLTVT.

The V call is TRBV5-1, the J call TRBJ2-1; D is possibly TRBD2 (5 bases). Germline-derived CDR1 and CDR2 are SGHRS and YFSETQ. V gave up 4 bases and J gave up 6 bases, with 11 bases separating them. The CDR3 spans 13 residues. CDR3 DNA: TGCGCCAGCAGCCTGGAGGCCCTCAATGAGCAGTTCTTC. It encodes CASSLEALNEQFF.

This clone was observed once. This chain connects TRBV5-4 to TRBJ2-3, with D possibly matching TRBD1 (8 bases). Trimming took off 4 bases at V and 5 bases at J, with 20 bases between the two ends. Germline assignment: CDR1 SGHNT and CDR2 YYREEE (reference sequence). The CDR3 loop spans 16 amino acids. The CDR3 sequence: CASSRGDRQWVDTQYF. CDR3 DNA: TGTGCCAGCAGCCGGGGGGACAGGCAGTGGGTAGATACGCAGTATTTT.

V and J are TRBV7-9 and TRBJ2-2; D may be TRBD2 (6 bases). Deletions cut 4 bases from V and 6 bases from J, with 18 bases between. CDR1 and CDR2 from the germline V gene are SEHNR and FQNEAQ (reference sequence). This CDR3 comprises 16 residues. In nucleotides, the CDR3 is TGTGCCAGCAGCTCCGCCCCGGGACTTAGCGCCGGGGAGCTGTTTTTT. Translation: CASSSAPGLSAGELFF.

J is TRBJ2-2 and V is TRBV28; D gene uncertain. The CDR3 has 12 amino acids. The germline V and J ends were trimmed by 5 bases and 4 bases, with 5 bases remaining between them. Germline lookup yields CDR1 MDHEN and CDR2 SYDVKM. The CDR3 DNA reads TGTGCCAGCAGTGGGGTCACCGGGGAGCTGTTTTTT. Encoded protein: CASSGVTGELFF. Together with reference TRBV28 and TRBJ2-2, the CDR3 gives the full variable domain: DVKVTQSSRYLVKRTGEKVFLECVQDMDHENMFWYRQDPGLGLRLIYFSYDVKMKEKGDIPEGYSVSREKKERFSLILESASTNQTSMYLCASSGVTGELFFGEGSRLTVL.

This CDR3 reads CASSLVTRGYTGELFF. CDR3 sequence (DNA): TGCGCCAGCAGCTTGGTCACTCGGGGGTACACCGGGGAGCTGTTTTTT. J is TRBJ2-2 and V is TRBV5-1, with D perhaps TRBD2 (6 bases). V was clipped by 0 bases and J by 3 bases, with 12 bases between them. CDR3 size: 16 residues. CDR1 SGHRS and CDR2 YFSETQ come from the germline V gene. The full variable domain, in which reference TRBV5-1 and TRBJ2-2 provide the parts outside the CDR3, is KAGVTQTPRYLIKTRGQQVTLSCSPISGHRSVSWYQQTPGQGLQFLFEYFSETQRNKGNFPGRFSGRQFSNSRSEMNVSTLELGDSALYLCASSLVTRGYTGELFFGEGSRLTVL.

This clone was detected only once. The V call is TRBV19, the J call TRBJ1-5, with TRBD1 matching over 8 bases. The V and J ends lost 6 bases and 6 bases, in that order; junction bases with no gene match: 1. Germline CDR1 reads LNHDA; CDR2 reads SQIVND (reference sequence). CDR3 length: 12 residues. In nucleotides, the CDR3 is TGTGCCAGTAGGACAGGGGTTCAGCCCCAGCATTTT. This translates into CASRTGVQPQHF.

This clone has a single count. The V call is TRBV2, the J call TRBJ2-5; 7 nucleotides match TRBD2. The V and J ends lost 4 bases and 4 bases, in that order; junction bases with no gene match: 6. There are 14 residues in the CDR3. Germline V lookup: CDR1 SNHLY, CDR2 FYNNEI. The CDR3 coding sequence is TGTGCCAGCAGTGTTTTGTTAGCGGGAGAGACCCAGTACTTC. Translation gives CASSVLLAGETQYF. Looking up the rest from reference TRBV2 and TRBJ2-5 gives the full variable domain: EPEVTQTPSHQVTQMGQEVILRCVPISNHLYFYWYRQILGQKVEFLVSFYNNEISEKSEIFDDQFSVERPDGSNFTLKIRSTKLEDSAMYFCASSVLLAGETQYFGPGTRLLVL.

The gene calls are TRBV29-1 and TRBJ2-6, with D unclear. Trimming left V 3 bases short and J 0 bases short, with 9 bases between. CDR1 is SQVTM and CDR2 is ANQGSEA in the germline V gene. The CDR3 totals 15 residues. Written as DNA, the CDR3 is TGCAGCGTTGATAACCGAAGCTCTGGGGCCAACGTCCTGACTTTC. Translated, it gives CSVDNRSSGANVLTF.

The chain has TRBV7-7 and TRBJ2-7; 10 bases are shared with TRBD2. Germline V gene sequence: CDR1 SSHAT, CDR2 FNYEAQ (reference sequence). This CDR3 comprises 15 residues. With V trimmed by 1 base and J by 3 bases, 3 bases remained unmatched. CDR3 region: CASSLGTSGIYEQYF. CDR3 in DNA: TGTGCCAGCAGCTTAGGGACTAGCGGCATCTACGAGCAGTACTTC.